These T cell receptor beta chains were read from a single sample in a study of T cell clones after liver transplantation. Sequencing used immunoSEQ multiplex PCR; TCRdb keeps in-frame clones, though not all of them. The sample lists roughly 55,000 clones; approximately 88% were seen once. Source: CD4+ T cells from blood, taken before liver transplant. The receptors stem from a human donor who received a liver transplant. Each CDR3 is given without its conserved first and last residue. Clone size is stated in some rows and not others, as once, few, many or a class when expanded.

>TRBJ1-5|-|TRBV19
ASSMSVDQPQH
>TRBJ2-7|-|TRBV25-1
ASSEQVWVGGQY
>TRBJ2-3|-|TRBV7-2
ASSSSSGTGADTQY
>-|-|TRBV6-6
ASSLNRGRSEQY
>TRBJ2-1|-|TRBV7-6
ASSRSSYNEQF
>TRBJ2-2|few|TRBV5-5
ASSGRRVSTGELF
>TRBJ2-2|-|TRBV9
ASSALAGGGELF
>TRBJ2-6|-|TRBV19
ASMVNGANVLT
>TRBJ2-3|-|TRBV7-7
ASSPTGSGDTQY
>TRBJ1-1|-|TRBV7-3
ASSLTGFNTEAF
>TRBJ2-2|-|TRBV11-2
ASSLDYGGQNTGELF
>TRBJ2-3|-|TRBV4-2
ASSPLAGGPSDTQY
>TRBJ1-5|-|TRBV5-1
ASSLDGRYNQPQH
>TRBJ2-2|few|TRBV4-3
ASSQDRTLTGELF
>TRBJ1-4|-|TRBV11-2
ASSFQGGGEKLF
>TRBJ2-4|-|TRBV6-5
ASSSQTPAKNIQY
>TRBJ2-3|-|TRBV7-2
ASSLGGEDTQY
>TRBJ1-1|-|TRBV4-1
ASSPTGFGTEAF
>TRBJ1-5|-|TRBV6-5
ASSPGQGLSQPQH
>TRBJ1-2|-|TRBV6-1
ASSGRGQGVGYT
>TRBJ1-1|-|TRBV7-2
ASSLVRGHGEAF
>TRBJ2-1|-|TRBV29-1
SVERREEFNNEQF
>TRBJ2-5|-|TRBV11-2
ASSSARETQY
>TRBJ1-1|few|TRBV11-2
ASSLDVVGSEAF
>TRBJ2-5|once|TRBV19
ASSIRHQETQY